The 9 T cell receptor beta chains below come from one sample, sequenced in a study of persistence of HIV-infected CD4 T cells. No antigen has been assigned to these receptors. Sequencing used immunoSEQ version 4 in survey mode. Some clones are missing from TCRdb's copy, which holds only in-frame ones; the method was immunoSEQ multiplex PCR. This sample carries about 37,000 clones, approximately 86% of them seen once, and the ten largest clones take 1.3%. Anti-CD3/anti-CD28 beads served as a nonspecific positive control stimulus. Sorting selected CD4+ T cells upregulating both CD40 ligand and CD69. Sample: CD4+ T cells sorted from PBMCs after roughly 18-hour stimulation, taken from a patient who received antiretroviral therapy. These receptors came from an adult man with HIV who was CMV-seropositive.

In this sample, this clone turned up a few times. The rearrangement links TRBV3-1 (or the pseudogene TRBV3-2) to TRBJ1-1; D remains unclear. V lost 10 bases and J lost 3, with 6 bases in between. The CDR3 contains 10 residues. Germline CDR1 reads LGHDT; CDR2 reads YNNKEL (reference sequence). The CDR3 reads CAKVDTEAFF. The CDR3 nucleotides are TGTGCCAAAGTGGACACTGAAGCTTTCTTT.

The CDR3 DNA follows: TGTGCCACCAGCAGGACCGGGACAGGGGCCGACAATCAGCCCCAGCATTTT. It translates to CATSRTGTGADNQPQHF. V usage is TRBV15 and J usage is TRBJ1-5, with 10 bases matching TRBD1. Germline loops: CDR1 LNHNV, CDR2 YYDKDF (reference sequence). The CDR3 spans 17 residues. Trimming cost V 3 bases and J 3 bases; bases outside gene matches: 8. The whole variable domain, filled in from reference TRBV15 and TRBJ1-5, reads DAMVIQNPRYQVTQFGKPVTLSCSQTLNHNVMYWYQQKSSQAPKLLFHYYDKDFNNEADTPDNFQSRRPNTSFCFLDIRSPGLGDTAMYLCATSRTGTGADNQPQHFGDGTRLSIL.

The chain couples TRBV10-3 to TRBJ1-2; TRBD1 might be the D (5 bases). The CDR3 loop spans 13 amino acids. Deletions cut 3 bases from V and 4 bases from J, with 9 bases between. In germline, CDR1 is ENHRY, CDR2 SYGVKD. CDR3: CAISDRDFYGYTF. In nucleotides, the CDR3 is TGTGCCATCAGTGACAGGGATTTCTATGGCTACACCTTC.

As DNA, the CDR3 is TGTGCCAGCAGTTACGTCGGAGAGACCCAGTACTTC. This sequence encodes CASSYVGETQYF. V gene TRBV6-5 combines with J gene TRBJ2-5, with no clear D. The CDR3 covers 12 residues. Trimming shortened V by 2 bases and J by 4 bases, and 5 bases separated the two germline ends. Germline V gene data show CDR1 as MNHEY and CDR2 as SVGAGI.

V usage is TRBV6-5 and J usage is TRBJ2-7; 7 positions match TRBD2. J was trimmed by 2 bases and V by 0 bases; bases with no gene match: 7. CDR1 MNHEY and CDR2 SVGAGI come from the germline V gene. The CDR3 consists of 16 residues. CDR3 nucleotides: TGTGCCAGCAGTTACTCGACCGGGGGGACGACCTACGAGCAGTACTTC. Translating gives CASSYSTGGTTYEQYF.

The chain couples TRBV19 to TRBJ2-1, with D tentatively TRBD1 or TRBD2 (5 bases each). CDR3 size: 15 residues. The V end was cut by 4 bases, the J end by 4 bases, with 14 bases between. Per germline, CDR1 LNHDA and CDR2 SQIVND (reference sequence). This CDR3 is CASSSTGTGYNEQFF. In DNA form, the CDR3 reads TGTGCCAGTAGTAGTACCGGGACGGGTTACAATGAGCAGTTCTTC. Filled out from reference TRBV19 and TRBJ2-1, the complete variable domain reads DGGITQSPKYLFRKEGQNVTLSCEQNLNHDAMYWYRQDPGQGLRLIYYSQIVNDFQKGDIAEGYSVSREKKESFPLTVTSAQKNPTAFYLCASSSTGTGYNEQFFGPGTRLTVL.

CDR3 sequence (DNA): TGTGCCAGCAGCCTGGTTCTAGCCTACAATGAGCAGTTCTTC. Protein product: CASSLVLAYNEQFF. This rearrangement joins TRBV27 to TRBJ2-1; no reliable D call. The CDR3 length is 14 residues. Trimming removed 6 bases at V and 2 bases at J, with 11 bases between. Looked up from germline, CDR1 is MNHEY and CDR2 is SMNVEV (reference sequence).

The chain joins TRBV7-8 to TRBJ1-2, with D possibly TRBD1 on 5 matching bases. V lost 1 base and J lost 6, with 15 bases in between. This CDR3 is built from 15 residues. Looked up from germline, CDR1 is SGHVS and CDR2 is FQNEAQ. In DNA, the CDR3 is TGTGCCAGCAGCTTAGAGGTACCCAGGGTGGATGGCTACACCTTC. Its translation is CASSLEVPRVDGYTF.

The DNA of the CDR3 is TGCGCCAGCAGCCAAGAGGGGGCCCCGGGACTAGGGGGCAAGGATACGCAGTATTTT. Amino acids: CASSQEGAPGLGGKDTQYF. The chain carries TRBV4-3 and TRBJ2-3; a weak D match, TRBD2 (8 bases). V dropped 0 bases and J dropped 6 bases, with 25 bases sitting between them. CDR1 and CDR2 from the germline V gene are LGHNA and YSLEER. CDR3 size: 19 residues.